This T cell receptor beta chain stems from a study of control samples from healthy donors and cancer patients (dated by TCRdb to about 2020). Libraries were made using the immunoSEQ multiplex PCR assay. TCRdb re-hosts the immuneACCESS table, in-frame sequences only. Its copies lack some clones; in the studies checked, an unresolved V gene accounts for under half of them, and the cause for the rest is not known. The sample table holds around 58,000 clones, of which roughly 88% were seen once. Approximately 3.8% of the sample is taken by the ten largest. Turning to this clone: Which antigen it targets is not known. No clone much larger than this one lies a single base away; base qualities are absent.

The CDR3 sequence holds 12 residues, the cysteine and phenylalanine included. The read is trimmed to its CDR3 DNA, 36 bases read in frame from base 1. The chain joins TRBV21-1 to TRBJ1-4. TRBV21-1 counts as a pseudogene. Sequencing was carried out using blood. This clonotype was sampled from a man between 45 and 60 years old in good health. CDR3 reads: CASRPRREKLFF. The DNA sequence is TGTGCCAGCAGACCCAGACGCGAAAAACTGTTTTTT.